This record covers a single T cell receptor (beta chain). This sample was taken from a study of blood T cell repertoires in COVID-19. At the level of the study: Whether acute or convalescent, the COVID-19 samples came from the United States, Italy and Spain.

Sequenced by immunoSEQ multiplex PCR; TCRdb stores in-frame clones only, minus some. This table holds about 400,000 clones, more than 80% found once. The CDR3 totals 12 residues. V was pared by 5 bases and J by 9 bases, with 13 bases between. V usage is TRBV12-3 or TRBV12-4 and J usage is TRBJ2-5, with D maybe TRBD2 (6 bases). This sequence originates from a man aged 35 to 55 with acute or convalescent COVID-19. Sequencing input: peripheral blood. The CDR3 sequence: CASSRGGEAQYF. CDR3 DNA sequence: TGTGCCAGCAGTAGGGGTGGGGAGGCCCAGTACTTC.